These 25 T cell receptor beta chains were sequenced from one sample in a study of blood T cell repertoires in COVID-19. This table comes from immunoSEQ multiplex PCR, and its TCRdb copy is limited to in-frame clones, with some not included. The sample has roughly 250,000 clones; about 88% are singletons. The sequenced material came from peripheral blood. The receptors shown here come from a middle-aged woman who had recovered from COVID-19.

Concerning this clone: The same CDR3 also results from other DNA sequences found in this sample. The V gene is TRBV19, the J gene TRBJ1-4; 9 bases agree with TRBD1. The length of the CDR3 is 14 residues. V lost 6 bases and J lost 5; bases outside the gene matches: 4. Germline lookup yields CDR1 LNHDA and CDR2 SQIVND (reference sequence). CDR3 in DNA: TGTGCCAGTAGCCTAGGACAGGGGAATGAAAAACTGTTTTTT. This gives the protein CASSLGQGNEKLFF.

The chain links TRBV6-5 to TRBJ2-7, with 9 bases fitting TRBD1. Germline assignment: CDR1 MNHEY and CDR2 SVGAGI. CDR3 length: 15 amino acids. V shed 7 bases and J 6 bases; nucleotides not matched to a gene: 13. CDR3 DNA: TGTGCCAGCATTCCTCCGGGACAGGGACGATTCGAGCAGTACTTC. Residues: CASIPPGQGRFEQYF.

The V gene is TRBV10-3, the J gene TRBJ1-1, with D possibly TRBD1 on 5 matching bases. V lost 5 bases, J lost 1 base, and 8 bases lay in between. This CDR3 is built from 13 residues. Germline lookup yields CDR1 ENHRY and CDR2 SYGVKD. The CDR3 spells CAISRQKNTEAFF. DNA of the CDR3: TGTGCCATCAGTAGACAGAAGAACACTGAAGCTTTCTTT.

This chain connects TRBV28 to TRBJ2-5, with D possibly being TRBD2 (6 bases). The V gene's germline CDR1 is MDHEN and CDR2 SYDVKM. There are 12 residues in the CDR3. Trimming stripped 8 bases from V and 12 bases from J, with 19 bases between. This CDR3 is CASRTSPGGEYF. The CDR3 coding sequence is TGTGCCAGCCGCACCAGTCCCGGCGGGGAGTACTTC.

The chain carries TRBV7-9 and TRBJ1-2; D unclear. This CDR3 comprises 15 residues. V was clipped by 6 bases and J by 0 bases, with 14 bases between them. Germline V gene sequence: CDR1 SEHNR, CDR2 FQNEAQ (reference sequence). CDR3 sequence (DNA): TGTGCCAGCAGGAACTCTTTGGGAGCTAACTATGGCTACACCTTC. Translating it yields CASRNSLGANYGYTF.

Note on this clone: The same CDR3 can be traced to other DNA sequences in this sample. The rearrangement joins TRBV18 to TRBJ1-2, with D unresolved. Germline V gives CDR1 KGHSH, CDR2 LQKENI. The CDR3 has 14 residues. The V and J ends lost 0 bases and 2 bases respectively, with 7 bases between them. CDR3 region: CASSPPSVNYGYTF. CDR3 nucleotide sequence: TGTGCCAGCTCACCACCTTCAGTGAACTATGGCTACACCTTC. The whole variable domain, remainder taken from reference TRBV18 and TRBJ1-2, is NAGVMQNPRHLVRRRGQEARLRCSPMKGHSHVYWYRQLPEEGLKFMVYLQKENIIDESGMPKERFSAEFPKEGPSILRIQQVVRGDSAAYFCASSPPSVNYGYTFGSGTRLTVV.

The rearrangement uses TRBV6-2 or TRBV6-3 and TRBJ1-2; the D gene is possibly TRBD1 (6 bases). CDR3 length: 15 amino acids. Trimming removed 2 bases from V and 6 bases from J, with 16 bases in between. Germline V gene data show CDR1 as MNHEY and CDR2 as SVGEGT. The CDR3 DNA reads as TGTGCCAGCAGTTACAAGGGACAAACGGTGGATGGCTACACCTTC. Translating it yields CASSYKGQTVDGYTF.

CDR3 in DNA: TGTGCCAGTAGTGTGGGGGCGCAGGAGACCCAGTACTTC. This encodes CASSVGAQETQYF. V gene TRBV19 combines with J gene TRBJ2-5, with a weak D call TRBD1 (6 bases). The CDR3 contains 13 residues. The germline V and J ends were trimmed by 5 bases and 5 bases, with 12 bases remaining between them. Per germline, CDR1 LNHDA and CDR2 SQIVND (reference sequence).

Here the CDR3 reads CASSLSGGGWNIQYF. CDR3 nucleotides: TGTGCCAGCAGCTTAAGCGGGGGTGGGTGGAACATTCAGTACTTC. The rearrangement links TRBV7-9 to TRBJ2-4, with 8 bases that match TRBD2. J lost 7 bases, V lost 2 bases, and 7 bases had no gene match. CDR3 size: 15 residues. Germline CDR1 and CDR2: SEHNR and FQNEAQ (reference sequence).

The rearrangement links TRBV19 to TRBJ1-4, with D unresolved. CDR1 LNHDA and CDR2 SQIVND come from the germline V gene (reference sequence). V was shortened by 5 bases and J by 7 bases, with 11 bases between the two germline ends. The CDR3 spans 13 residues. For the CDR3, the DNA is TGTGCCAGTAGTCCAACATTCATTGAAAAACTGTTTTTT. Encoded protein: CASSPTFIEKLFF.

This clone was detected only once. The gene calls are TRBV21-1 and TRBJ2-5; the table calls TRBD2, which could not be checked here. TRBV21-1 is shown as a pseudogene. CDR3 length: 13 amino acids. The chain's CDR3 is CASSKDGKETQYF. DNA for the CDR3: TGTGCCAGCAGCAAAGACGGGAAAGAGACCCAGTACTTC.

This chain links TRBV9 with TRBJ2-7; 8 bases are shared with TRBD1. Germline values: CDR1 SGDLS, CDR2 YYNGEE. The V and J ends lost 0 bases and 5 bases, in that order; junction bases with no gene match: 4. The CDR3 consists of 14 residues. DNA of the CDR3: TGTGCCAGCAGCGTAGCAGGACAGGGTCACGAGCAGTACTTC. This encodes CASSVAGQGHEQYF.

The V call is TRBV7-2, the J call TRBJ2-7; 16 bases match TRBD2. The germline V gene encodes CDR1 SGHTA and CDR2 FQGNSA. The length of the CDR3 is 15 residues. V dropped 4 bases and J dropped 6; count of bases not matched to a gene: 3. In DNA, the CDR3 is TGTGCCAGCAGCTCGGGACTAGCGGGAGGGGGCGAGCAGTACTTC. Translating it yields CASSSGLAGGGEQYF.

This clone was seen only a few times. This chain links TRBV10-3 with TRBJ1-2; 9 positions match TRBD1. The CDR3 sequence is 14 residues long. Germline-derived CDR1 and CDR2 are ENHRY and SYGVKD. J lost 0 bases, V lost 7 bases, and 3 bases had no gene match. The CDR3: CAIKGQGSNYGYTF. The CDR3 DNA reads as TGTGCCATCAAGGGACAGGGCTCTAACTATGGCTACACCTTC.

This sequence joins TRBV11-2 and TRBJ1-4; TRBD1 agrees at 8 bases. The CDR3 is 17 residues long. The germline V gene encodes CDR1 SGHAT and CDR2 FQNNGV. V shed 3 bases, J shed 5 bases, and the junction held 11 bases outside the gene matches. The CDR3 reads CASSFRGTGNWNEKLFF. The CDR3 DNA reads as TGTGCCAGCAGCTTTCGAGGGACAGGCAACTGGAATGAAAAACTGTTTTTT.

The chain is built from TRBV6-2 or TRBV6-3 and TRBJ1-2; TRBD1 matches 8 bases. Germline CDR1 MNHEY, CDR2 SVGEGT. This CDR3 contains 14 residues. V shed 4 bases, J shed 9 bases, and the junction held 10 bases outside the gene matches. This chain's CDR3 is CASSSTGTGHRYTF. In DNA, the CDR3 is TGTGCCAGCAGTTCCACCGGGACAGGTCATCGCTACACCTTC.

This rearrangement joins TRBV7-2 to TRBJ2-7, with 8 bases fitting TRBD2. V shed 1 base, J shed 5 bases, and the junction held 10 bases outside the gene matches. The germline V gene encodes CDR1 SGHTA and CDR2 FQGNSA. This CDR3 has 16 amino acids. CDR3: CASSLELAGGGDEQYF. The CDR3 DNA follows: TGTGCCAGCAGCTTAGAGTTGGCGGGGGGTGGTGACGAGCAGTACTTC.

This clone was recorded a few times. The V gene is TRBV5-4, the J gene TRBJ2-7, with D uncertain. V shed 0 bases and J shed 1 base, with 8 bases lying between them. The CDR3 runs to 14 residues. The germline CDR1 and CDR2 sequences are SGHNT and YYREEE (reference sequence). The CDR3 region is CASSLDSYSYEQYF. CDR3 bases: TGTGCCAGCAGCTTGGACTCGTATTCCTACGAGCAGTACTTC.

This clone turned up a few times. The gene calls are TRBV5-8 and TRBJ1-3; D perhaps matches TRBD1 (5 bases). This CDR3 comprises 17 residues. Trimming removed 4 bases at V and 0 bases at J, with 17 bases between. CDR1 is SGHTS, CDR2 YDEGEE, per germline. The CDR3 DNA reads TGTGCCAGCAGCCCCCAGGGTCCAGGCACCTCTGGAAACACCATATATTTT. Its translation: CASSPQGPGTSGNTIYF.

V usage is TRBV28 and J usage is TRBJ1-2; D is uncertain. CDR1 MDHEN and CDR2 SYDVKM come from the germline V gene. The V and J ends lost 8 bases and 0 bases respectively, with 10 bases between them. This CDR3 has 13 residues. The CDR3 sequence is CASREGTNYGYTF. CDR3 DNA sequence: TGTGCCAGCCGCGAGGGAACTAACTATGGCTACACCTTC.

This clone has just one count. At one of its ends the junction is not consistent with the germline gene, which may arise from a read error. The J gene is TRBJ1-2, the V gene TRBV28; D is unresolved. The CDR3 spans 11 residues. Germline assignment: CDR1 MDHEN and CDR2 SYDVKM. DNA for the CDR3: TGTGCCAGCAGCTTGACCCGGGTGCGTTCCTTC. Protein product: CASSLTRVRSF.

The genes are TRBV7-3 and TRBJ2-6; 9 nucleotides line up with TRBD1. The CDR3 totals 19 residues. The junction had 11 bases not matched to a gene; V was cut back by 5 bases and J by 0 bases. From germline, CDR1 is SGHTA and CDR2 FQGTGA. In DNA, the CDR3 is TGTGCCAGCAGCGCTCTACCGGGACAGGGTTTCTCTGGGGCCAACGTCCTGACTTTC. It yields the protein CASSALPGQGFSGANVLTF.

Concerning this clone itself: This CDR3 is also generated by other DNA sequences in the sample. The rearrangement joins TRBV7-2 to TRBJ2-1; 10 nucleotides match TRBD1. The germline V gene encodes CDR1 SGHTA and CDR2 FQGNSA. Trimming took 5 bases from V and 2 from J; bases not matched to a gene: 3. This CDR3 is 15 amino acids long. The CDR3: CASSLDRGTYNEQFF. CDR3 bases: TGTGCCAGCAGCCTGGACAGGGGGACCTACAATGAGCAGTTCTTC.

The chain uses TRBV9 and TRBJ2-1; 11 bases align to TRBD2. The CDR3 runs to 18 residues. CDR1 is SGDLS, CDR2 YYNGEE, per germline. The V and J ends lost 0 bases and 5 bases, in that order; junction bases with no gene match: 10. The CDR3 protein is CASSVAGGTSGLNNEQFF. CDR3 nucleotide sequence: TGTGCCAGCAGCGTAGCTGGAGGGACTAGCGGACTAAACAATGAGCAGTTCTTC.

The gene calls are TRBV5-1 and TRBJ2-1; D gene uncertain. The CDR3 runs to 15 residues. Germline loops: CDR1 SGHRS, CDR2 YFSETQ. Trimming stripped 4 bases from V and 6 bases from J, with 17 bases between. The CDR3 region is CASSTPGLPPNEQFF. The CDR3 DNA is TGCGCCAGCAGCACTCCGGGTCTACCCCCCAATGAGCAGTTCTTC. Full variable domain (outside the CDR3, taken from reference TRBV5-1 and TRBJ2-1): KAGVTQTPRYLIKTRGQQVTLSCSPISGHRSVSWYQQTPGQGLQFLFEYFSETQRNKGNFPGRFSGRQFSNSRSEMNVSTLELGDSALYLCASSTPGLPPNEQFFGPGTRLTVL.